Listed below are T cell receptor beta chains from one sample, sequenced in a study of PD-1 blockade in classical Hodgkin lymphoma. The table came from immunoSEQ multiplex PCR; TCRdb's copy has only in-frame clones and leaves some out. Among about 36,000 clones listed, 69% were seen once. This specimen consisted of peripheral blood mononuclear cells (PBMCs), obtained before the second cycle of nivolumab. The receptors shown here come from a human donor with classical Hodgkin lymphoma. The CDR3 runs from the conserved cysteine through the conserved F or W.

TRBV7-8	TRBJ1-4	CASSPVGGQGASTNEKLFF
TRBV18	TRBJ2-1	CASSPPSGDRGNEQFF
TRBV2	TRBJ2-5	CASSAADRAYGTQYF
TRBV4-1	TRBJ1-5	CASSQVWYSNQPQHF
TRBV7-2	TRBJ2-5	CASSLQGGKETQYF
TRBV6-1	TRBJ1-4	CASSAQGASEKLFF
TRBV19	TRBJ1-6	CASSISGANSPLHF
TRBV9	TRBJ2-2	CASSVKGGRLPNTGELFF
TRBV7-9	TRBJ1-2	CASSPTNSDRYGYTF
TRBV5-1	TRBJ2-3	CASSPGSITDTQYF
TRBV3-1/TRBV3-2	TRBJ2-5	CASGETQYF
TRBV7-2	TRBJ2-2	CASSLGGTGNTGELFF
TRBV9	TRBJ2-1	CASSVVGLINEKQFF
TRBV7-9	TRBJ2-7	CASSLLRQEMAYEQYF